This T cell receptor beta chain was obtained from a study of blood T cell repertoires in COVID-19. Study details: The analysed material was cDNA or gDNA that came from T cells, B-cell-depleted T cells, or PBMCs.

This CDR3 contains 14 residues. Germline CDR1 LGHDT, CDR2 YNNKEL (reference sequence). Trimming took 0 bases from V and 4 from J, leaving 9 bases between them. Sequencing used immunoSEQ multiplex PCR; TCRdb keeps in-frame clones, though not all of them. This sample carries roughly 60,000 clones, approximately 81% of them seen once, and the ten largest clones take around 16%. This clonotype was sampled from a man aged 60-69 years with COVID-19, enrolled during active disease. Sequenced input: peripheral blood. This chain links TRBV3-1 (or the pseudogene TRBV3-2) with TRBJ1-1; TRBD1 is a possible D gene (5 bases). CDR3 sequence (DNA): TGTGCCAGCAGCCAAGAAGGGGCGGCCACTGAAGCTTTCTTT. As protein: CASSQEGAATEAFF.